This T cell receptor (beta chain) comes out of a study of T-cell memory formation after mild COVID-19. Study-wide findings and caveats: Clones that contracted from day 15 to 85 had balanced CD4/CD8; later expanders were CD4+ biased. For contracting clones, CD4+ ones sat mainly in CM and EM, CD8+ in EMRA.

This clonotype turned up a few times. What it recognizes is unknown. TCRdb reprocessed the 5' RACE reads via MiXCR and lists one record per CDR3 protein. Of under 400,000 distinct CDR3 sequences listed, about 21% are singletons. The sequence came from an adult woman who had mild COVID-19 (a few samples of this study predate the infection). Cell type and time point are not known. Sequencing was carried out using PBMCs or a T cell subset sorted from them (not recorded which).

This chain's CDR3 is CASSGPVEAFF. In nucleotides, the CDR3 is TGTGCCAGCAGTGGGCCTGTTGAGGCTTTCTTT. The genes are TRBV27 and TRBJ1-1, with D hard to call. The CDR3 is 11 amino acids. V was shortened by 5 bases and J by 11 bases, with 12 bases between the two germline ends. Germline CDR1 reads MNHEY; CDR2 reads SMNVEV (reference sequence).